The 27 T cell receptor beta chains below come from one sample, sequenced in a study of blood T cell repertoires in COVID-19. TCRdb's copy holds only in-frame clones and misses some; the assay was immunoSEQ multiplex PCR. Here the sample spans over 65,000 clones, roughly 77% being singletons. The specimen was peripheral blood. These receptors were obtained from a human donor in a cohort sampled during active COVID-19.

The chain joins TRBV27 to TRBJ2-7; no clear D. Germline values: CDR1 MNHEY, CDR2 SMNVEV (reference sequence). V lost 3 bases, J lost 0 bases, and 6 bases lay in between. This CDR3 has 13 residues. In nucleotides, the CDR3 is TGTGCCAGCAGTTTCATGAGCTCCTACGAGCAGTACTTC. This sequence encodes CASSFMSSYEQYF.

J is TRBJ2-5 and V is TRBV7-9; tentatively, D is TRBD2 (5 bases). The CDR3 is made up of 15 amino acids. V lost 5 bases and J 4 bases, leaving 17 bases between the germline ends. Per germline, CDR1 SEHNR and CDR2 FQNEAQ (reference sequence). Written as DNA, the CDR3 is TGTGCCAGCAGCCCAGAGAGGGAGAGGCGAGAGACCCAGTACTTC. Translation gives CASSPERERRETQYF.

CDR3 sequence (DNA): TGTGCCAGCAGCCCGCTAGCGGGAGGGGGGAACAATGAGCAGTTCTTC. It codes for CASSPLAGGGNNEQFF. V is TRBV7-3 and J is TRBJ2-1, with 12 bases identical to TRBD2. The junction had 7 bases not matched to a gene; V was cut back by 5 bases and J by 5 bases. CDR3 length: 16 residues. CDR1 and CDR2 (germline): SGHTA, FQGTGA.

The CDR3 nucleotides read TGTGCCAGCAGTTCGGGACAGTTTTACAATGAGCAGTTCTTC. This sequence encodes CASSSGQFYNEQFF. The chain carries TRBV6-6 and TRBJ2-1, with 7 bases aligning to TRBD1. Germline CDR1 and CDR2: MNHNY and SVGAGI (reference sequence). The length of the CDR3 is 14 residues. V shed 4 bases and J 4 bases; nucleotides not matched to a gene: 4.

This clone was counted a single time. The chain carries TRBV3-1 (or the pseudogene TRBV3-2) and TRBJ1-2, with 7 bases aligning to TRBD1. Looked up from germline, CDR1 is LGHDT and CDR2 is YNNKEL (reference sequence). J was trimmed by 8 bases and V by 2 bases; bases with no gene match: 5. The CDR3 is made up of 13 amino acids. The CDR3 here is CASSQIRQGGYTF. The CDR3, as DNA: TGTGCCAGCAGCCAAATCCGACAGGGCGGCTACACCTTC.

This clone was counted once. V gene TRBV2 combines with J gene TRBJ2-7; D is ambiguous. The germline gives CDR1 SNHLY, CDR2 FYNNEI. Trimming removed 5 bases from V and 3 bases from J, with 8 bases in between. There are 12 residues in the CDR3. This chain's CDR3 is CASSRDSYEQYF. CDR3 in DNA: TGTGCCAGCAGTCGTGATAGCTACGAGCAGTACTTC.

The J gene is TRBJ2-3, the V gene TRBV2, with 9 nucleotides matching TRBD1. Germline V gene data show CDR1 as SNHLY and CDR2 as FYNNEI. The CDR3 contains 14 residues. V lost 5 bases, J lost 2 bases, and 2 bases stayed unmatched. CDR3 region: CASSRTGVTDTQYF. DNA for the CDR3: TGTGCCAGCAGTCGGACAGGGGTCACAGATACGCAGTATTTT.

In its sample, this clone was seen once. The V and J genes are TRBV28 and TRBJ1-1; D not certain. Germline V gives CDR1 MDHEN, CDR2 SYDVKM. CDR3 length equals 15 residues. Trimming took off 5 bases at V and 0 bases at J, with 13 bases between the two ends. CDR3 in DNA: TGTGCCAGCAGTAACCCCACATCCATGAACACTGAAGCTTTCTTT. Translated: CASSNPTSMNTEAFF.

The chain joins TRBV7-9 to TRBJ2-5, with D perhaps matching TRBD2 (5 bases). Between the trimmed V and J ends, which lost 5 bases and 5 bases, there was a span of 18 bases. The CDR3 covers 15 residues. Looked up from germline, CDR1 is SEHNR and CDR2 is FQNEAQ (reference sequence). CDR3 residues: CASSPPGADRETQYF. Written as DNA, the CDR3 is TGTGCCAGCAGCCCCCCTGGAGCGGATCGGGAGACCCAGTACTTC.

The chain links TRBV5-1 to TRBJ2-1, with TRBD2 matching 7 bases. Trimming took 0 bases from V and 9 from J; bases not matched to a gene: 6. Germline CDR1 SGHRS, CDR2 YFSETQ. This CDR3 region has 14 residues. The CDR3 nucleotides read TGCGCCAGCAGCTTGGGCGGGAGTCTGGGTGAGCAGTTCTTC. It translates to CASSLGGSLGEQFF.

The chain couples TRBV7-2 to TRBJ2-1; a possible D gene is TRBD2 (6 bases). The germline gives CDR1 SGHTA, CDR2 FQGNSA. The V end lost 5 bases, the J end lost 1 base, and 12 bases lay between the germline ends. The CDR3 spans 15 residues. The CDR3 sequence is CASSPPAGSYNEQFF. The DNA for the CDR3 is TGTGCCAGCAGCCCACCCGCGGGATCCTACAATGAGCAGTTCTTC.

The chain links TRBV18 to TRBJ1-2; TRBD1 is a possible D gene (5 bases). Germline V CDR1 and CDR2: KGHSH, LQKENI. V lost 6 bases and J lost 3, with 17 bases in between. This CDR3 spans 15 amino acids. CDR3 sequence: CASSLGTAEYYGYTF. CDR3 nucleotide sequence: TGTGCCAGCTCCCTTGGGACTGCCGAGTACTATGGCTACACCTTC.

This clone was seen once. This chain links TRBV14 with TRBJ1-3; 7 positions match TRBD1. CDR3 length: 16 amino acids. The trim removed 5 bases at V and 0 bases at J, leaving 7 bases unmatched. The germline CDR1 and CDR2 sequences are SGHDN and FVKESK. The CDR3, as DNA: TGTGCCAGCAGCGTCCTTGGGACAGACTCTGGAAACACCATATATTTT. Protein product: CASSVLGTDSGNTIYF.

The chain has TRBV7-9 and TRBJ1-6; TRBD1 matches 8 bases. V trimming: 4 bases; J trimming: 2 bases; junction bases outside the gene matches: 4. The CDR3 is 16 residues long. Germline V gives CDR1 SEHNR, CDR2 FQNEAQ (reference sequence). The DNA for the CDR3 is TGTGCCAGCAGCTCGGACAGGGCCGCCTATAATTCACCCCTCCACTTT. Protein: CASSSDRAAYNSPLHF. The full variable domain, its missing parts supplied by reference TRBV7-9 and TRBJ1-6, is DTGVSQNPRHKITKRGQNVTFRCDPISEHNRLYWYRQTLGQGPEFLTYFQNEAQLEKSRLLSDRFSAERPKGSFSTLEIQRTEQGDSAMYLCASSSDRAAYNSPLHFGNGTRLTVT.

This chain connects TRBV6-2 or TRBV6-3 to TRBJ2-1; maybe TRBD1 (5 bases). The ends were cut back, 6 bases at V and 9 bases at J, with 21 bases in the middle. Germline CDR1 and CDR2: MNHEY and SVGEGT. CDR3 length equals 15 residues. CDR3 protein: CASSPRQLERGEQFF. For the CDR3, the DNA is TGTGCCAGCAGCCCCCGACAGCTTGAAAGGGGTGAGCAGTTCTTC.

The chain recombines TRBV28 with TRBJ1-5; a weak D match, TRBD1 (5 bases). In germline, CDR1 is MDHEN, CDR2 SYDVKM. V lost 5 bases to trimming and J lost 5 bases, with 25 bases between them. This CDR3 spans 18 amino acids. In nucleotides, the CDR3 is TGTGCCAGCAGTCCCCCCTTTGGGAAGGGAGGGGTTGATCAGCCCCAGCATTTT. Translating gives CASSPPFGKGGVDQPQHF. Supplemented by reference TRBV28 and TRBJ1-5, the full variable domain reads DVKVTQSSRYLVKRTGEKVFLECVQDMDHENMFWYRQDPGLGLRLIYFSYDVKMKEKGDIPEGYSVSREKKERFSLILESASTNQTSMYLCASSPPFGKGGVDQPQHFGDGTRLSIL.

The rearrangement links TRBV10-3 to TRBJ2-7; 9 nucleotides match TRBD2. The V and J ends lost 10 bases and 7 bases, in that order; junction bases with no gene match: 17. CDR1 is ENHRY and CDR2 is SYGVKD in the germline V gene. The CDR3 runs to 15 residues. The CDR3 sequence: CATRANLAGSGEQYF. The DNA for the CDR3 is TGTGCCACCCGAGCAAACCTAGCGGGATCCGGAGAGCAGTACTTC.

The chain recombines TRBV7-2 with TRBJ2-1; 7 positions agree with TRBD2. Trimming took 1 base from V and 2 from J; bases not matched to a gene: 2. This CDR3 comprises 15 residues. Germline V gives CDR1 SGHTA, CDR2 FQGNSA. The CDR3, as DNA: TGTGCCAGCAGCTTAGGCGGGGGTGCCTACAATGAGCAGTTCTTC. This encodes CASSLGGGAYNEQFF.

J is TRBJ1-6 and V is TRBV30; D gene ambiguous. The CDR3 totals 14 residues. The V end lost 3 bases, the J end lost 10 bases, and 16 bases lay between the germline ends. CDR1 is GTSNPN, CDR2 SVGIG, per germline (reference sequence). This CDR3 reads CAWRRRPEGSPLHF. CDR3 DNA sequence: TGTGCCTGGAGAAGGCGGCCGGAGGGCTCACCCCTCCACTTT.

This clone appeared a few times. The chain couples TRBV19 to TRBJ2-2, with D perhaps TRBD1 (6 bases). This CDR3 has 16 amino acids. Trimming shortened V by 5 bases and J by 1 base, and 14 bases separated the two germline ends. CDR1 and CDR2 (germline): LNHDA, SQIVND (reference sequence). The CDR3 loop is CASSPPGTKNTGELFF. The CDR3 DNA reads TGTGCCAGTAGTCCTCCCGGGACAAAGAACACCGGGGAGCTGTTTTTT.

The genes are TRBV7-2 and TRBJ2-5; TRBD1 matches 7 bases. Germline loops: CDR1 SGHTA, CDR2 FQGNSA. V trimming: 5 bases; J trimming: 2 bases; junction bases outside the gene matches: 2. The CDR3 is 13 amino acids. CDR3 nucleotide sequence: TGTGCCAGCAGCCGACAGGGTCAAGAGACCCAGTACTTC. Amino acid sequence: CASSRQGQETQYF.

On this clone: A read error is likely, as this CDR3 ends without the conserved phenylalanine or tryptophan. Because the CDR3's place on the DNA is in doubt, the DNA is left out and the CDR3 is given as listed by TCRdb. V is TRBV28 and J is TRBJ2-7; the listed D gene, TRBD2, was not tested against the DNA. The CDR3 has 12 amino acids, counting both end residues. Germline V gene lookup returns CDR1 MDHEN and CDR2 SYDVKM. The CDR3 loop is CASSSDLLVPLL.

This clone was counted between two and nine times. This chain connects TRBV4-1 to TRBJ1-5, with 7 bases that match TRBD1. Germline CDR1 MGHRA, CDR2 YSYEKL. Germline trimming cut 0 bases from V and 1 base from J; bases unmatched to any gene: 0. The CDR3 sequence is 15 residues long. The CDR3: CASSQDRGSNQPQHF. The CDR3 DNA reads TGCGCCAGCAGCCAAGACAGGGGGAGCAATCAGCCCCAGCATTTT.

This clone was seen only a few times. The J gene is TRBJ2-7, the V gene TRBV15; D gene uncertain. The V end lost 4 bases, the J end lost 3 bases, and 4 bases lay between the germline ends. Germline assignment: CDR1 LNHNV and CDR2 YYDKDF (reference sequence). This CDR3 has 11 amino acids. CDR3 in DNA: TGTGCCACCAGCAATAGCTACGAGCAGTACTTC. Translating gives CATSNSYEQYF.

V and J are TRBV9 and TRBJ2-4, with D tentatively TRBD2 (6 bases). The ends were cut back, 4 bases at V and 5 bases at J, with 13 bases in the middle. The CDR3 is 14 residues long. Germline lookup yields CDR1 SGDLS and CDR2 YYNGEE. The CDR3 DNA follows: TGTGCCAGCAGCCCCCGGGGGACGGAAAACATTCAGTACTTC. It is translated as CASSPRGTENIQYF.

The chain is built from TRBV10-3 and TRBJ1-1; D might be TRBD1 (6 bases). The V end lost 4 bases, the J end lost 3 bases, and 9 bases lay between the germline ends. The CDR3 is 13 amino acids. The V gene's germline CDR1 is ENHRY and CDR2 SYGVKD. Here the CDR3 DNA reads TGTGCCATCAGTGTTGACAGGTACACTGAAGCTTTCTTT. This encodes CAISVDRYTEAFF.

This clone was recorded a few times. The V and J genes are TRBV28 and TRBJ2-7; 10 bases match TRBD1. V was pared by 3 bases and J by 6 bases, with 11 bases of the junction left unmatched. CDR3 length: 16 amino acids. Germline loops: CDR1 MDHEN, CDR2 SYDVKM. CDR3 protein: CASSLPRTGGGGEQYF. CDR3 in DNA: TGTGCCAGCAGTTTGCCGCGGACAGGGGGAGGGGGCGAGCAGTACTTC.